The source of this T cell receptor (beta chain) is a study of chemoradiotherapy in HPV16-positive cancers. Repeated repertoire sampling spanned the course of chemoradiotherapy. Whole-study results and caveats: Candidate HPV-specific clones and E7-related TCR motifs grew in tumor during treatment.

As to this clone: The antigen remains unidentified.

Using immunoSEQ multiplex PCR, the repertoire was profiled, and TCRdb retains in-frame clones only, with some absent. The repertoire consists of thousands of clones, with more than 75% occurring once and the leading ten covering 1.9%. Germline V lookup: CDR1 MNHEY, CDR2 SVGAGI. The CDR3 spans 15 residues. Trimming left V 2 bases short and J 0 bases short, with 9 bases between. The sample was taken from a patient who underwent chemoradiotherapy. This chain uses TRBV6-5 with TRBJ2-3; D gene ambiguous. The TCR comes from a human donor with HPV-associated anogenital cancer. CDR3 DNA sequence: TGTGCCAGCAGTTACAGGTGGAGTAGCACAGATACGCAGTATTTT. Translation: CASSYRWSSTDTQYF.